Below are 9 T cell receptor beta chains sequenced from a single sample in a study of shared clonotypes between healthy human individuals. Clones were sequenced by immunoSEQ multiplex PCR, and TCRdb holds only the in-frame ones, with some missing. This sample has some 2,500,000 clones, with about 90% found just once. Material: naive CD4+ T cells from PBMCs. The subset is: CD45RA+ positively selected. The receptors were gathered from a man aged 18-30 years in good health. Some clones in this sample may be carry-over from other donors' samples.

J is TRBJ1-1 and V is TRBV6-5; perhaps TRBD1 as D (5 bases). The CDR3 has 11 residues. The V gene's germline CDR1 is MNHEY and CDR2 SVGAGI. V was trimmed by 11 bases and J by 5 bases, leaving 12 bases between them. In DNA form, the CDR3 reads TGTGCCGTACTAGGGGCGACTGAAGCTTTCTTT. Translating it yields CAVLGATEAFF.

The chain recombines TRBV5-4 with TRBJ1-2; D unresolved. This CDR3 has 13 amino acids. The V and J ends lost 6 bases and 6 bases respectively, with 15 bases between them. Germline values: CDR1 SGHNT, CDR2 YYREEE (reference sequence). The CDR3 is CASTVGSGHGYTF. CDR3 coding DNA: TGTGCCAGCACCGTTGGGTCAGGCCATGGCTACACCTTC.

This sequence joins TRBV2 and TRBJ2-7; 11 positions match TRBD2. The CDR3 has 17 residues. Trimming removed 0 bases from V and 2 bases from J; junction bases left unmatched: 6. CDR1 is SNHLY and CDR2 is FYNNEI in the germline V gene. For the CDR3, the DNA is TGTGCCAGCAGTGAAGCCCGACTAGCGGGATTGCCCTACGAGCAGTACTTC. It encodes CASSEARLAGLPYEQYF.

Concerning this clone itself: This CDR3 is also generated by other DNA sequences in the sample. The chain employs TRBV7-2 and TRBJ2-7; 10 nucleotides agree with TRBD2. This CDR3 region has 15 residues. J lost 4 bases, V lost 2 bases, and 5 bases had no gene match. From germline, CDR1 is SGHTA and CDR2 FQGNSA. CDR3 in amino acids: CASSLRASGSYEQYF. DNA for the CDR3: TGTGCCAGCAGCTTACGGGCTAGCGGGAGTTACGAGCAGTACTTC.

This rearrangement joins TRBV19 to TRBJ2-5; TRBD1 matches 8 bases. CDR3 size: 13 residues. The trim removed 7 bases at V and 5 bases at J, leaving 6 bases unmatched. The V gene's germline CDR1 is LNHDA and CDR2 SQIVND (reference sequence). The CDR3 loop is CASTDRGYETQYF. The CDR3 region has the DNA TGTGCCAGTACCGACAGGGGTTACGAGACCCAGTACTTC.

The rearrangement links TRBV28 to TRBJ1-2, with no clear D. The germline V and J ends were trimmed by 5 bases and 8 bases, with 18 bases remaining between them. Germline CDR1 is MDHEN and CDR2 is SYDVKM. The CDR3 has 14 amino acids. CDR3 DNA sequence: TGTGCCAGCAGTATCCAGCGGGGATGGGGAGGCTACACCTTC. This translates into CASSIQRGWGGYTF.

The chain recombines TRBV6-5 with TRBJ1-3; the D is unclear. The CDR3 totals 15 residues. Germline assignment: CDR1 MNHEY and CDR2 SVGAGI. The V end was cut by 7 bases, the J end by 0 bases, with 13 bases between. The CDR3 DNA sequence: TGTGCCAGCACCCTCCTAGGTCCCTCTGGAAACACCATATATTTT. Its translation: CASTLLGPSGNTIYF.

The rearrangement joins TRBV10-1 to TRBJ2-7; perhaps TRBD2 as D (6 bases). The germline V gene encodes CDR1 WNHNN and CDR2 SYGVQD (reference sequence). CDR3 length: 15 amino acids. V was shortened by 4 bases and J by 1 base, with 14 bases between the two germline ends. CDR3 amino acids: CASSGPGLYSYEQYF. The CDR3 nucleotides are TGCGCCAGCAGTGGACCGGGACTGTATTCCTACGAGCAGTACTTC.

The CDR3, as DNA: TGTGCCAGCAGCTTAGCCATACTAGCGGGAGGCGAAACCGGGGAGCTGTTTTTT. As protein: CASSLAILAGGETGELFF. This chain joins TRBV11-1 and TRBJ2-2; TRBD2 matches 12 bases. V was pared by 0 bases and J by 5 bases, with 7 bases of the junction left unmatched. The CDR3 sequence is 18 residues long. The germline V gene encodes CDR1 SGHAT and CDR2 FQDESV (reference sequence).